The 28 T cell receptor beta chains below all came from one sample that was sequenced in a study of vaccination effects on CD4 cells after COVID-19. The antigens these receptors bind are not known. Data came from immunoSEQ multiplex PCR; TCRdb stores just in-frame clones and leaves some out. The sample lists tens of thousands of clones, roughly 75% occurring once. Cultured cells yielded isolated CD4+ T cells after less than 11 days. Subjects were given two BNT162b2 or mRNA-1273 vaccine doses. The source was CD4+ T cells from PBMCs cultured without peptide, collected after COVID-19 vaccination. Every receptor here comes from a human donor who received a COVID-19 vaccine.

The V and J genes are TRBV6-1 and TRBJ2-1, with D perhaps matching TRBD1 (6 bases). CDR3 length: 13 amino acids. Trimming took 2 bases from V and 9 from J, leaving 11 bases between them. The V gene's germline CDR1 is MNHNS and CDR2 SASEGT. The CDR3 loop reads CASSEFRGSEQFF. The CDR3 bases are TGTGCCAGCAGTGAATTCAGGGGCAGTGAGCAGTTCTTC.

The rearrangement uses TRBV6-5 and TRBJ2-1; TRBD2 agrees at 10 bases. The J segment lost 10 bases and the V segment lost 6 bases, leaving 9 bases of the junction unmatched. There are 14 residues in the CDR3. Germline V gives CDR1 MNHEY, CDR2 SVGAGI. The CDR3, as DNA: TGTGCCAGCAGACCAGCGGGGGGGCCCCGAGAGCAGTTCTTC. Residues: CASRPAGGPREQFF.

The genes are TRBV6-5 and TRBJ2-1; 7 bases agree with TRBD2. This CDR3 is 15 amino acids long. V lost 6 bases to trimming and J lost 9 bases; unmatched junction nucleotides: 14. Germline V gives CDR1 MNHEY, CDR2 SVGAGI. CDR3 nucleotide sequence: TGTGCCAGCAGACCGGGACTAAAAGGGCTCAGTGAGCAGTTCTTC. Residues: CASRPGLKGLSEQFF.

J is TRBJ1-1 and V is TRBV5-1; 9 bases map to TRBD1. The V gene's germline CDR1 is SGHRS and CDR2 YFSETQ. The length of the CDR3 is 15 residues. Germline trimming cut 4 bases from V and 8 bases from J; bases unmatched to any gene: 12. This chain's CDR3 is CASSGTGSAVSEAFF. The CDR3 bases are TGCGCCAGCAGCGGGACAGGGTCGGCGGTATCAGAAGCTTTCTTT.

This clone was found a few times. The chain combines TRBV30 with TRBJ1-1, with D unresolved. The CDR3 runs to 11 residues. The germline V gene encodes CDR1 GTSNPN and CDR2 SVGIG (reference sequence). Trimming removed 1 base from V and 11 bases from J, with 11 bases in between. The CDR3 coding sequence is TGTGCCTGGAGTGAAGAGGCCGGGGCTTTCTTT. Translating gives CAWSEEAGAFF.

About this clone: The junction departs from the called germline gene at one end, perhaps through a read error. This chain uses TRBV6-4 with TRBJ1-3; TRBD1 matches at 11 bases. In germline, CDR1 is MRHNA, CDR2 SNTAGT. This CDR3 region has 11 residues. This chain's CDR3 is CASRLGQGARF. The CDR3 DNA reads TGTGCCAGCAGGTTAGGACAGGGGGCCAGGTTT.

The chain recombines TRBV3-1 (or the pseudogene TRBV3-2) with TRBJ2-5; D unclear. Germline CDR1 is LGHDT and CDR2 is YNNKEL (reference sequence). V lost 2 bases and J lost 5, with 12 bases in between. This CDR3 contains 14 residues. As DNA, the CDR3 is TGTGCCAGCAGCCAACGGTTCACGGGTGAGACCCAGTACTTC. Translated: CASSQRFTGETQYF.

The V gene is TRBV11-3, the J gene TRBJ2-3; tentative D call: TRBD1 (6 bases). Trimming removed 5 bases at V and 0 bases at J, with 12 bases between. Per germline, CDR1 SGHNT and CDR2 YENEEA. This CDR3 is built from 15 residues. The CDR3 protein is CASSARTASTDTQYF. CDR3 coding DNA: TGTGCCAGCAGCGCCCGGACAGCAAGCACAGATACGCAGTATTTT.

The chain carries TRBV4-1 and TRBJ2-5; 7 bases agree with TRBD1. Trimming took 0 bases from V and 5 from J; bases not matched to a gene: 15. CDR1 is MGHRA and CDR2 is YSYEKL in the germline V gene. There are 18 residues in the CDR3. CDR3 nucleotides: TGCGCCAGCAGCCAAGATACGCGACAGGGAGTAGTTGGCGAGACCCAGTACTTC. It translates to CASSQDTRQGVVGETQYF.

The chain uses TRBV5-4 and TRBJ2-2; D is ambiguous. The V gene lost 0 bases and the J gene lost 5 bases, with 8 bases spanning the gap. The CDR3 runs 14 residues. Germline CDR1 reads SGHNT; CDR2 reads YYREEE (reference sequence). The CDR3 nucleotides read TGTGCCAGCAGCTTGGGTTTGGGGACCGGGGAGCTGTTTTTT. It specifies CASSLGLGTGELFF.

About this clone: The junction differs from germline at one of its ends, possibly a read error. V is TRBV6-6 and J is TRBJ1-1; D not resolved. The V gene's germline CDR1 is MNHNY and CDR2 SVGAGI (reference sequence). The CDR3 totals 14 residues. The CDR3 spells CASSYGQANSEAFF. CDR3 coding DNA: TGTGCCAGCAGTTACGGGCAAGCGAACTCTGAAGCTTTCTTT.

The chain joins TRBV5-1 to TRBJ2-7; TRBD1 is a possible D gene (6 bases). Looked up from germline, CDR1 is SGHRS and CDR2 is YFSETQ. V gave up 0 bases and J gave up 11 bases, with 27 bases separating them. This CDR3 region has 17 residues. The CDR3 is CASSLAQNANTGCSKYV. The CDR3 coding sequence is TGCGCCAGCAGCTTGGCGCAAAACGCGAACACAGGGTGTAGTAAGTACGTC.

The chain has TRBV28 and TRBJ1-1; 9 bases map to TRBD1. Germline-derived CDR1 and CDR2 are MDHEN and SYDVKM. The CDR3 runs 16 residues. Trimming cost V 8 bases and J 1 base; bases outside gene matches: 11. CDR3 coding DNA: TGTGCCAGCGGCGCCCCCGGACAGGGGCGGAACACTGAAGCTTTCTTT. Its protein is CASGAPGQGRNTEAFF.

This sequence joins TRBV6-5 and TRBJ2-1, with 9 positions matching TRBD1. Germline loops: CDR1 MNHEY, CDR2 SVGAGI. With 6 bases clipped from V and 5 bases from J, the junction kept 5 bases outside the gene matches. This CDR3 region has 14 residues. The CDR3 region is CASRWDREDNEQFF. DNA of the CDR3: TGTGCCAGCAGGTGGGACAGGGAGGACAATGAGCAGTTCTTC.

This clone was seen only a few times. The chain combines TRBV29-1 with TRBJ1-3; tentative D call: TRBD1 (5 bases). The CDR3 loop spans 12 amino acids. Trimming stripped 3 bases from V and 6 bases from J, with 9 bases between. Germline CDR1 is SQVTM and CDR2 is ANQGSEA. CDR3: CSVDPGENTIYF. CDR3 nucleotide sequence: TGCAGCGTTGACCCGGGGGAAAACACCATATATTTT.

The V gene is TRBV7-2, the J gene TRBJ2-2, with 7 bases lining up with TRBD1. Germline CDR1 SGHTA, CDR2 FQGNSA. V lost 5 bases and J lost 1; bases outside the gene matches: 7. The CDR3 is 16 residues long. CDR3 DNA: TGTGCCAGCAGCCCGGGACACAGGGGGAACACCGGGGAGCTGTTTTTT. This gives the protein CASSPGHRGNTGELFF. Looking up the rest from reference TRBV7-2 and TRBJ2-2 gives the full variable domain: GAGVSQSPSNKVTEKGKDVELRCDPISGHTALYWYRQSLGQGLEFLIYFQGNSAPDKSGLPSDRFSAERTGGSVSTLTIQRTQQEDSAVYLCASSPGHRGNTGELFFGEGSRLTVL.

The chain is built from TRBV12-3 or TRBV12-4 and TRBJ2-5; 10 bases map to TRBD1. The V segment lost 6 bases and the J segment 4 bases; nucleotides outside the gene matches: 2. The CDR3 is 13 residues long. The CDR3 nucleotides read TGTGCCAGCAGGTGGACAGGGGGAGAGACCCAGTACTTC. This translates into CASRWTGGETQYF.

The chain employs TRBV19 and TRBJ1-6, with D maybe TRBD1 (5 bases). There are 12 residues in the CDR3. CDR1 is LNHDA, CDR2 SQIVND, per germline (reference sequence). With 6 bases removed from V and 10 bases from J, the gap between germline ends came to 10 bases. The chain's CDR3 is CASSNRKSPLHF. As DNA, the CDR3 is TGTGCCAGTAGCAACAGGAAATCACCCCTCCACTTT.

V usage is TRBV27 and J usage is TRBJ1-5; D perhaps matches TRBD1 (6 bases). The V end was cut by 6 bases, the J end by 3 bases, with 15 bases between. Germline V gives CDR1 MNHEY, CDR2 SMNVEV (reference sequence). This CDR3 spans 15 amino acids. This chain's CDR3 is CASSLRGAINQPQHF. CDR3 DNA: TGTGCCAGCAGCCTACGGGGGGCTATCAATCAGCCCCAGCATTTT.

The chain combines TRBV5-6 with TRBJ2-5; D is ambiguous. The V gene's germline CDR1 is SGHDT and CDR2 YYEEEE. The CDR3 runs 14 residues. V was clipped by 1 base and J by 4 bases, with 11 bases between them. CDR3: CASSLWVLRETQYF. The DNA of the CDR3 is TGTGCCAGCAGCTTGTGGGTGCTGCGAGAGACCCAGTACTTC.

This chain joins TRBV5-1 and TRBJ2-3; 8 nucleotides line up with TRBD1. Germline V lookup: CDR1 SGHRS, CDR2 YFSETQ. Unmatched junction bases numbered 10, after V lost 8 bases and J lost 2 bases. This CDR3 has 15 amino acids. CDR3: CASRDRIDSTDTQYF. CDR3 DNA sequence: TGCGCCAGTAGGGACAGGATCGACTCCACAGATACGCAGTATTTT.

The rearrangement joins TRBV12-3 or TRBV12-4 to TRBJ1-6, with D unclear. Trimming removed 6 bases from V and 5 bases from J, with 2 bases in between. The CDR3 runs 11 residues. The CDR3, as DNA: TGTGCCAGCAGACATAATTCACCCCTCCACTTT. Protein: CASRHNSPLHF.

The chain couples TRBV5-1 to TRBJ1-1; 7 bases line up with TRBD1. The V segment lost 0 bases and the J segment 0 bases; nucleotides outside the gene matches: 8. Per the germline V gene, CDR1 is SGHRS and CDR2 is YFSETQ. The CDR3 extends over 17 amino acids. This chain's CDR3 is CASSLAVGQRMNTEAFF. CDR3 DNA: TGCGCCAGCAGCTTGGCCGTGGGACAGAGAATGAACACTGAAGCTTTCTTT.

The genes are TRBV27 and TRBJ2-5, with 7 bases that match TRBD1. Germline lookup yields CDR1 MNHEY and CDR2 SMNVEV (reference sequence). The CDR3 sequence is 13 residues long. V lost 6 bases to trimming and J lost 4 bases; unmatched junction nucleotides: 5. CDR3 nucleotide sequence: TGTGCCAGCAGCACCAACAGGGGAGAGACCCAGTACTTC. Encoded protein: CASSTNRGETQYF.

The chain recombines TRBV19 with TRBJ1-1; D remains ambiguous. Trimming cost V 3 bases and J 0 bases, with 2 bases left between them. In germline, CDR1 is LNHDA, CDR2 SQIVND (reference sequence). This CDR3 is 12 amino acids long. The CDR3 spells CASSMLNTEAFF. CDR3 DNA: TGTGCCAGTAGTATGTTGAACACTGAAGCTTTCTTT. Full variable domain (missing parts from reference TRBV19 and TRBJ1-1): DGGITQSPKYLFRKEGQNVTLSCEQNLNHDAMYWYRQDPGQGLRLIYYSQIVNDFQKGDIAEGYSVSREKKESFPLTVTSAQKNPTAFYLCASSMLNTEAFFGQGTRLTVV.

The V gene is TRBV5-4, the J gene TRBJ2-6; the D gene is possibly TRBD1 (6 bases). V lost 4 bases to trimming and J lost 3 bases, with 20 bases between them. The CDR3 runs to 18 residues. Germline-derived CDR1 and CDR2 are SGHNT and YYREEE (reference sequence). The CDR3 coding sequence is TGTGCCAGCAGCGGCGCTACGCTGGGGGCGCATGGGGCCAACGTCCTGACTTTC. Translated: CASSGATLGAHGANVLTF.

The CDR3 spells CASSSGADTQYF. CDR3 in DNA: TGTGCCAGCAGCTCAGGGGCAGATACGCAGTATTTT. The V gene is TRBV6-5, the J gene TRBJ2-3, with D perhaps matching TRBD1 (6 bases). The CDR3 loop spans 12 amino acids. The V end lost 6 bases, the J end lost 4 bases, and 8 bases lay between the germline ends. Germline CDR1 reads MNHEY; CDR2 reads SVGAGI.

The J gene is TRBJ2-5, the V gene TRBV6-5; TRBD2 matches at 7 bases. There are 16 residues in the CDR3. Trimming cost V 1 base and J 2 bases; bases outside gene matches: 7. Germline lookup yields CDR1 MNHEY and CDR2 SVGAGI. This chain's CDR3 is CASSYLGGEPQETQYF. Written as DNA, the CDR3 is TGTGCCAGCAGTTACTTGGGGGGGGAACCGCAAGAGACCCAGTACTTC.